Listed here are 31 T cell receptor beta chains from one sample, sequenced in a study of CD8+CD57+ T cells in acquired aplastic anemia. The template used for profiling TCR beta VDJ and CDR3 was genomic DNA. Using its own MiXCR run on the reads, TCRdb lists one record per CDR3 protein. The repertoire holds about 180,000 distinct CDR3 sequences, with roughly half as singletons. Sequencing was carried out using sorted CD4+, CD8+, or CD8+CD57+ T cells (not recorded which) from PBMCs. The receptor source for this set is a human donor in good health.

This clonotype was picked up many times. The chain has TRBV20-1 and TRBJ2-1, with 8 positions matching TRBD2. The trim removed 0 bases at V and 3 bases at J, leaving 4 bases unmatched. The CDR3 is 15 residues long. Germline lookup yields CDR1 DFQATT and CDR2 SNEGSKA (reference sequence). CDR3 bases: TGCAGTGCTAGAGATCTGGCGGGGGGCTACAATGAGCAGTTCTTC. Its protein is CSARDLAGGYNEQFF.

A few counts support this clonotype. Because it lacks the conserved phenylalanine or tryptophan at the end, this CDR3 is likely a read error. The limits of the CDR3 on the DNA are not certain, so only TCRdb's listed CDR3 is given. The chain employs TRBV2 and TRBJ1-1. Counting both end residues, the CDR3 totals 8 amino acids. In germline, CDR1 is SNHLY, CDR2 FYNNEI. The CDR3 sequence is CASSRHLV.

This clonotype was recorded at least ten times. The chain is built from TRBV20-1 and TRBJ2-1, with a weak D call TRBD2 (5 bases). This CDR3 has 14 amino acids. Trimming took off 0 bases at V and 4 bases at J, with 10 bases between the two ends. Germline CDR1 reads DFQATT; CDR2 reads SNEGSKA (reference sequence). The CDR3 reads CSAREGRAYNEQFF. The DNA of the CDR3 is TGCAGTGCTAGAGAAGGGCGGGCGTACAATGAGCAGTTCTTC.

This clonotype was picked up many times. The chain combines TRBV29-1 with TRBJ2-1, with 10 bases identical to TRBD2. J gave up 8 bases and V 2 bases, and 6 bases lay outside the gene matches. Germline CDR1 reads SQVTM; CDR2 reads ANQGSEA. The CDR3 runs to 14 residues. CDR3 coding DNA: TGCAGCGTTGAATGGGCTAGCGGGAGCTATGAGCAGTTCTTC. It codes for CSVEWASGSYEQFF.

This clonotype was picked up many times. This chain uses TRBV4-1 with TRBJ2-3; maybe TRBD1 (6 bases). This CDR3 is 13 amino acids long. The germline gives CDR1 MGHRA, CDR2 YSYEKL. V dropped 11 bases and J dropped 1 base, with 13 bases sitting between them. This CDR3 reads CASRQDGTDTQYF. The DNA for the CDR3 is TGCGCCTCCCGACAGGATGGCACAGATACGCAGTATTTT.

This clonotype was recorded many times. The chain is built from TRBV6-5 and TRBJ1-2; no definite D call. Germline V gene sequence: CDR1 MNHEY, CDR2 SVGAGI. The CDR3 runs 14 residues. V was trimmed by 2 bases and J by 3 bases, leaving 10 bases between them. The CDR3 DNA is TGTGCCAGCAGTTACGCATCAACAGACTATGGCTACACCTTC. This translates into CASSYASTDYGYTF.

This clonotype was observed many times. CDR3 nucleotides: TGTGCCAGCAGTTACTCGATCATTTCAGGGAGGTACACCTTC. This gives the protein CASSYSIISGRYTF. The chain couples TRBV6-5 to TRBJ1-2, with a weak D call TRBD1 (5 bases). V was cut by 0 bases and J by 11 bases, with 16 bases left in between. CDR3 length equals 14 residues. Germline lookup yields CDR1 MNHEY and CDR2 SVGAGI.

This clonotype came up many times. This chain uses TRBV6-6 with TRBJ2-7; 7 bases agree with TRBD2. This CDR3 has 13 amino acids. The V and J ends lost 4 bases and 5 bases, in that order; junction bases with no gene match: 5. Germline CDR1 and CDR2: MNHNY and SVGAGI (reference sequence). The CDR3 reads CASSWGGTDEQYF. Written as DNA, the CDR3 is TGTGCCAGCAGTTGGGGGGGAACCGACGAGCAGTACTTC.

This clonotype showed up many times. V usage is TRBV2 and J usage is TRBJ2-2; D is perhaps TRBD2 (6 bases). Germline assignment: CDR1 SNHLY and CDR2 FYNNEI. V was pared by 5 bases and J by 5 bases, with 18 bases between. This CDR3 has 16 amino acids. DNA for the CDR3: TGTGCCAGCAGTATTAACGGCGGGGAAATAACCGGGGAGCTGTTTTTT. Amino acid sequence: CASSINGGEITGELFF.

The chain recombines TRBV24-1 with TRBJ2-5, with a possible D match to TRBD2 (7 bases). Germline lookup yields CDR1 KGHDR and CDR2 SFDVKD. Deletions cut 5 bases from V and 7 bases from J, with 19 bases between. The CDR3 sequence is 15 residues long. The CDR3 protein is CATSGEGVGGRTQYF. The CDR3 DNA follows: TGTGCCACCAGTGGGGAGGGGGTGGGCGGGAGGACCCAGTACTTC.

The rearrangement joins TRBV19 to TRBJ1-2; D gene ambiguous. Between the trimmed V and J ends, which lost 4 bases and 2 bases, there was a span of 8 bases. This CDR3 is built from 13 residues. Germline V gene sequence: CDR1 LNHDA, CDR2 SQIVND (reference sequence). This chain's CDR3 is CASSRKGNYGYTF. In DNA form, the CDR3 reads TGTGCCAGTAGTAGGAAAGGCAACTATGGCTACACCTTC.

The chain joins TRBV7-8 to TRBJ2-7; perhaps TRBD1 as D (5 bases). Germline values: CDR1 SGHVS, CDR2 FQNEAQ. The CDR3 sequence is 15 residues long. The V end was cut by 1 base, the J end by 0 bases, with 10 bases between. Here the CDR3 reads CASSLEPGISYEQYF. Here the CDR3 DNA reads TGTGCCAGCAGCTTAGAACCAGGGATCTCCTACGAGCAGTACTTC.

This clonotype was counted many times. The CDR3 nucleotides are TGCAGTGCTAGTATGGGGACCGCTGAAGCTTTCTTT. Amino acid sequence: CSASMGTAEAFF. The chain combines TRBV20-1 with TRBJ1-1; a weak D match, TRBD1 (5 bases). There are 12 residues in the CDR3. V was cut by 3 bases and J by 6 bases, with 11 bases left in between. The germline CDR1 and CDR2 sequences are DFQATT and SNEGSKA (reference sequence).

The chain couples TRBV7-8 to TRBJ2-3, with 9 bases aligning to TRBD2. V lost 3 bases to trimming and J lost 4 bases; unmatched junction nucleotides: 5. The CDR3 is 15 residues long. CDR1 is SGHVS, CDR2 FQNEAQ, per germline. The CDR3, as DNA: TGTGCCAGCAGCTTCAGCGGGGGGCCCGCAGATACGCAGTATTTT. Its protein product is CASSFSGGPADTQYF. Complete variable domain (other parts from reference TRBV7-8 and TRBJ2-3): GAGVSQSPRYKVAKRGQDVALRCDPISGHVSLFWYQQALGQGPEFLTYFQNEAQLDKSGLPSDRFFAERPEGSVSTLKIQRTQQEDSAVYLCASSFSGGPADTQYFGPGTRLTVL.

Ten or more counts support this clonotype. CDR3 coding DNA: TGTGCCAGCAGCCTCATGACAGACACCTCATCCTACGAGCAGTACTTC. It codes for CASSLMTDTSSYEQYF. The chain uses TRBV7-3 and TRBJ2-7; TRBD1 might be the D (5 bases). This CDR3 contains 16 residues. Germline V gives CDR1 SGHTA, CDR2 FQGTGA. V dropped 5 bases and J dropped 1 base, with 18 bases sitting between them.

This clonotype was seen many times. The chain recombines TRBV25-1 with TRBJ2-7; possibly TRBD1 for D (6 bases). The germline V gene has CDR1 MGHDK and CDR2 SYGVNS. The CDR3 is made up of 17 amino acids. Trimming took off 2 bases at V and 2 bases at J, with 19 bases between the two ends. Written as DNA, the CDR3 is TGTGCCAGCAGTGAAATATGGACAGTTCAGCCCCCCTACGAGCAGTACTTC. Its protein is CASSEIWTVQPPYEQYF.

The chain recombines TRBV5-1 with TRBJ1-1, with unresolved D. The CDR3 runs 15 residues. The V gene lost 1 base and the J gene lost 1 base, with 11 bases spanning the gap. The V gene's germline CDR1 is SGHRS and CDR2 YFSETQ. CDR3 nucleotides: TGCGCCAGCAGCTTGCCGTTAGGTTCGAACACTGAAGCTTTCTTT. This encodes CASSLPLGSNTEAFF.

Comments on this clonotype: A much larger clone lies a single base off, so this may be a read error. This likely comes from a read error, as the CDR3 has no conserved phenylalanine or tryptophan at its end. V is TRBV11-3 and J is TRBJ2-7; 10 nucleotides match TRBD1. The germline V gene encodes CDR1 SGHNT and CDR2 YENEEA. V gave up 6 bases and J gave up 5 bases; unmatched junction bases: 4. The CDR3 runs 13 residues. The CDR3 sequence is CASRAGQGNEQYL. CDR3 nucleotides: TGTGCCAGCAGAGCGGGACAGGGGAACGAGCAGTACCTC.

The gene calls are TRBV2 and TRBJ1-5; 7 nucleotides line up with TRBD1. The V segment lost 7 bases and the J segment 6 bases; nucleotides outside the gene matches: 6. Per the germline V gene, CDR1 is SNHLY and CDR2 is FYNNEI. This CDR3 contains 13 residues. CDR3 in DNA: TGTGCCAGCACTACAGGGGTATCTCAGCCCCAGCATTTT. Its translation is CASTTGVSQPQHF.

On this clonotype: A read error may account for a junction end that differs from germline. The CDR3 DNA is TGTGCTAGCAGCTTATCGGCGAACACTGAAGCTTTCTTT. It is translated as CASSLSANTEAFF. J is TRBJ1-1 and V is TRBV7-3; no clear D. Germline CDR1 SGHTA, CDR2 FQGTGA. The CDR3 runs to 13 residues.

The CDR3 reads CASTRVAGVSEQYF. The CDR3 DNA sequence: TGTGCCAGCACCAGGGTAGCGGGGGTGTCAGAGCAGTACTTC. The chain is built from TRBV3-1 and TRBJ2-7, with 9 positions matching TRBD2. The CDR3 spans 14 residues. V gave up 7 bases and J gave up 7 bases; unmatched junction bases: 11. CDR1 and CDR2 (germline): LGHDT, YNNKEL (reference sequence).

In its sample, this clonotype was seen a few times. At one of its ends the junction is not consistent with the germline gene, which may arise from a read error. The CDR3 sequence: CASSERTAPF. The CDR3, as DNA: TGTGCCAGCAGTGAAAGGACGGCTCCCTTC. The J gene is TRBJ1-2, the V gene TRBV6-1, with D unresolved. The CDR3 length is 10 residues. Germline V lookup: CDR1 MNHNS, CDR2 SASEGT.

This clonotype was counted many times. This rearrangement joins TRBV19 to TRBJ2-4, with D tentatively TRBD1 (5 bases). V was pared by 4 bases and J by 8 bases, with 15 bases between. CDR3 size: 14 residues. The germline gives CDR1 LNHDA, CDR2 SQIVND (reference sequence). For the CDR3, the DNA is TGTGCCAGTAGTAGCCCCGTACAGGTTTACATTCAGTACTTC. Amino acid sequence: CASSSPVQVYIQYF.

J is TRBJ2-3 and V is TRBV7-2; 7 nucleotides match TRBD2. J was trimmed by 1 base and V by 1 base; bases with no gene match: 2. CDR1 is SGHTA, CDR2 FQGNSA, per germline. The CDR3 has 15 residues. The CDR3 region is CASSLVLAGTDTQYF. The CDR3 region has the DNA TGTGCCAGCAGCTTAGTGCTAGCGGGCACAGATACGCAGTATTTT.

This clonotype was seen only a few times. This sequence joins TRBV20-1 and TRBJ1-2; 10 bases agree with TRBD1. Germline V lookup: CDR1 DFQATT, CDR2 SNEGSKA (reference sequence). This CDR3 is 15 amino acids long. J gave up 5 bases and V 0 bases, and 6 bases lay outside the gene matches. This CDR3 is CSARDVGTGAYGYTF. CDR3 coding DNA: TGCAGTGCTAGAGATGTCGGGACAGGGGCGTATGGCTACACCTTC.

The gene calls are TRBV7-3 and TRBJ2-1, with 9 bases identical to TRBD1. Trimming at V came to 5 bases and at J to 13 bases, leaving 6 bases not matched to a gene. The CDR3 extends over 12 amino acids. The germline gives CDR1 SGHTA, CDR2 FQGTGA. The CDR3, as DNA: TGTGCCAGCAGCGCGGGACAGGGTGCTCAGTTCTTC. Residues: CASSAGQGAQFF.

This clonotype was observed many times. The J gene is TRBJ2-2, the V gene TRBV9; 8 bases agree with TRBD2. This CDR3 has 16 residues. The trim removed 1 base at V and 9 bases at J, leaving 11 bases unmatched. The germline CDR1 and CDR2 sequences are SGDLS and YYNGEE. The CDR3 sequence is CASSVLGTSISRELFF. As DNA, the CDR3 is TGTGCCAGCAGCGTACTTGGGACTAGTATTAGCCGGGAGCTGTTTTTT.

This clonotype has more than one count but fewer than ten. The rearrangement joins TRBV25-1 to TRBJ1-5; 8 nucleotides agree with TRBD1. Germline lookup yields CDR1 MGHDK and CDR2 SYGVNS. V shed 4 bases and J 3 bases; nucleotides not matched to a gene: 5. CDR3 size: 15 residues. The CDR3 spells CASSGGTGDNQPQHF. In DNA, the CDR3 is TGTGCCAGCAGTGGGGGGACAGGTGACAATCAGCCCCAGCATTTT.

J is TRBJ2-2 and V is TRBV7-2; TRBD1 is a possible D gene (5 bases). This CDR3 has 13 amino acids. V was pared by 4 bases and J by 6 bases, with 9 bases between. Germline V gives CDR1 SGHTA, CDR2 FQGNSA. CDR3 bases: TGTGCCAGCAGCTCCGCAGGGTCCGGGGAGCTGTTTTTT. It codes for CASSSAGSGELFF.

CDR3 in amino acids: CAAGSGGWDQETQYF. The CDR3 DNA is TGTGCCGCCGGATCGGGGGGATGGGACCAAGAGACCCAGTACTTC. The chain employs TRBV10-3 and TRBJ2-5; 7 bases fit TRBD2. This CDR3 comprises 15 residues. The junction had 12 bases not matched to a gene; V was cut back by 11 bases and J by 0 bases. Per the germline V gene, CDR1 is ENHRY and CDR2 is SYGVKD.

This clonotype was seen a handful of times. CDR3 sequence: CASSRGSTYEQYF. In nucleotides, the CDR3 is TGTGCCAGCTCACGGGGCAGTACCTACGAGCAGTACTTC. The chain employs TRBV18 and TRBJ2-7; D may be TRBD1 (5 bases). Germline V gene data show CDR1 as KGHSH and CDR2 as LQKENI. CDR3 size: 13 residues. Trimming pared 4 bases from V and 2 bases from J, leaving 9 bases between.